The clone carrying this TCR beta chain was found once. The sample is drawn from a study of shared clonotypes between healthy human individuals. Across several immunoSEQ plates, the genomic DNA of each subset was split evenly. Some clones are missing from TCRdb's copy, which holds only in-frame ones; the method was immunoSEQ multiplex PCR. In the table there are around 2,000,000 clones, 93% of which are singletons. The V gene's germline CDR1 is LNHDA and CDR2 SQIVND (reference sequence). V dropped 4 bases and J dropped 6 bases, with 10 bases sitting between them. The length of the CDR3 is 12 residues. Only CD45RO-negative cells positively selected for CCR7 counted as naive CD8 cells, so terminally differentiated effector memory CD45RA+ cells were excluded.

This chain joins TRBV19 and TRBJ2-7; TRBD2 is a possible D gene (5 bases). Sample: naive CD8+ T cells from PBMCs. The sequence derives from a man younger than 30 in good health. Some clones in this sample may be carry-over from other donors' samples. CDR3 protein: CASSTGLTEQYF. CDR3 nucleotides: TGTGCCAGTAGTACCGGACTGACCGAGCAGTACTTC. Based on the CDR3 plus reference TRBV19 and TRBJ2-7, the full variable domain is DGGITQSPKYLFRKEGQNVTLSCEQNLNHDAMYWYRQDPGQGLRLIYYSQIVNDFQKGDIAEGYSVSREKKESFPLTVTSAQKNPTAFYLCASSTGLTEQYFGPGTRLTVT.